Each of the 14 T cell receptor beta chains below was sequenced from the same sample in a study of blood T cell repertoires in COVID-19. This table comes from immunoSEQ multiplex PCR, and its TCRdb copy is limited to in-frame clones, with some not included. This sample yields about 83,000 clones, of which around 84% are seen a single time; 22% belongs to the top ten. The sample taken for sequencing was peripheral blood. These receptor sequences come from a woman aged 80 or over in a cohort sampled during active or convalescent COVID-19.

The rearrangement links TRBV19 to TRBJ1-6, with D tentatively TRBD1 (6 bases). Germline-derived CDR1 and CDR2 are LNHDA and SQIVND (reference sequence). V was trimmed by 4 bases and J by 12 bases, leaving 16 bases between them. This CDR3 is built from 14 residues. The CDR3 bases are TGTGCCAGTAGTACGCAACAGGGAATTGTACCCCTCCACTTT. This gives the protein CASSTQQGIVPLHF.

The chain links TRBV11-2 to TRBJ1-1; D remains unclear. Trimming removed 2 bases from V and 3 bases from J, with 13 bases in between. The CDR3 covers 15 residues. Germline CDR1 is SGHAT and CDR2 is FQNNGV. The CDR3 loop is CASSLNSGGYTEAFF. In nucleotides, the CDR3 is TGTGCCAGCAGCTTAAACTCCGGCGGGTACACTGAAGCTTTCTTT.

The genes are TRBV12-3 or TRBV12-4 and TRBJ1-3; no definite D call. This CDR3 is 12 amino acids long. V shed 7 bases and J shed 2 bases, with 6 bases lying between them. DNA of the CDR3: TGTGCCAGCACCTTAACTGGAAACACCATATATTTT. Translating it yields CASTLTGNTIYF.

The sample holds a few counts of this clone. The chain uses TRBV10-1 and TRBJ2-7; the D is unclear. The CDR3 consists of 14 residues. Trimming took 3 bases from V and 3 from J, leaving 12 bases between them. CDR1 is WNHNN, CDR2 SYGVQD, per germline (reference sequence). The CDR3 DNA is TGCGCCAGCAGTGATCCTGCGGAAAACTACGAGCAGTACTTC. It specifies CASSDPAENYEQYF.

The CDR3 loop is CATSDLGLAGTGKQYF. The DNA for the CDR3 is TGTGCCACCAGTGATCTCGGACTAGCGGGAACCGGTAAGCAGTACTTC. The chain recombines TRBV24-1 with TRBJ2-7; 12 nucleotides agree with TRBD2. CDR1 KGHDR and CDR2 SFDVKD come from the germline V gene. V trimming: 3 bases; J trimming: 8 bases; junction bases outside the gene matches: 10. The CDR3 extends over 16 amino acids.

This chain links TRBV5-1 with TRBJ2-3; 10 bases match TRBD2. Germline loops: CDR1 SGHRS, CDR2 YFSETQ. CDR3 size: 15 residues. The V gene end was trimmed by 4 bases and the J gene end by 2 bases; junction bases not matched to a gene: 4. The CDR3 region has the DNA TGCGCCAGCAGCCAACTAGCGGGGACCACAGATACGCAGTATTTT. It translates to CASSQLAGTTDTQYF.

The chain carries TRBV7-8 and TRBJ2-4; possibly TRBD1 for D (6 bases). The CDR3 consists of 16 residues. Trimming took 5 bases from V and 0 from J, leaving 14 bases between them. In germline, CDR1 is SGHVS, CDR2 FQNEAQ. CDR3 sequence: CASSVDRLIAKNIQYF. CDR3 nucleotide sequence: TGTGCCAGCAGCGTCGACAGGCTTATAGCCAAAAACATTCAGTACTTC.

The genes are TRBV28 and TRBJ1-5; no reliable D call. The CDR3 extends over 17 amino acids. CDR1 is MDHEN and CDR2 is SYDVKM in the germline V gene. V dropped 2 bases and J dropped 0 bases, with 14 bases sitting between them. The CDR3 nucleotides are TGTGCCAGCAGTTTACCCCTAGAGAGGTATAGCAATCAGCCCCAGCATTTT. As protein: CASSLPLERYSNQPQHF.

The gene calls are TRBV30 and TRBJ1-1; D uncertain. The CDR3 sequence is 13 residues long. Trimming removed 0 bases at V and 11 bases at J, with 16 bases between. Germline V gene lookup returns CDR1 GTSNPN and CDR2 SVGIG (reference sequence). CDR3 region: CAWSVSRDVGAFF. CDR3 sequence (DNA): TGTGCCTGGAGTGTATCGCGGGATGTAGGGGCTTTCTTT.

V is TRBV3-1 (or the pseudogene TRBV3-2) and J is TRBJ2-2, with 11 nucleotides matching TRBD2. This CDR3 spans 17 amino acids. Germline values: CDR1 LGHDT, CDR2 YNNKEL (reference sequence). Trimming cost V 6 bases and J 7 bases; bases outside gene matches: 13. Written as DNA, the CDR3 is TGTGCCAGCAGACCCGGGACTAGCGGCCCGCGGGGCGGGGAGCTGTTTTTT. This sequence encodes CASRPGTSGPRGGELFF.

This chain uses TRBV29-1 with TRBJ1-3; D is uncertain. The V end was cut by 7 bases, the J end by 0 bases, with 13 bases between. Germline loops: CDR1 SQVTM, CDR2 ANQGSEA. The length of the CDR3 is 14 residues. The CDR3 nucleotides are TGCAGCGCAGCGCCCGGCCACTCTGGAAACACCATATATTTT. Protein sequence: CSAAPGHSGNTIYF.

The J gene is TRBJ2-3, the V gene TRBV29-1; 8 bases agree with TRBD2. The length of the CDR3 is 14 residues. J gave up 3 bases and V 2 bases, and 4 bases lay outside the gene matches. The germline gives CDR1 SQVTM, CDR2 ANQGSEA. The CDR3, as DNA: TGCAGCGTTGAACCGTCTAGCGGGACAGATACGCAGTATTTT. It specifies CSVEPSSGTDTQYF.

This chain uses TRBV6-5 with TRBJ1-1; 7 nucleotides align to TRBD1. CDR1 is MNHEY and CDR2 is SVGAGI in the germline V gene. The J segment lost 1 base and the V segment lost 6 bases, leaving 5 bases of the junction unmatched. The CDR3 loop spans 14 amino acids. DNA for the CDR3: TGTGCCAGCAGCTGGGACAGAAAGAACACTGAAGCTTTCTTT. It yields the protein CASSWDRKNTEAFF.

The V call is TRBV7-9, the J call TRBJ1-2, with D possibly TRBD1 on 5 matching bases. This CDR3 region has 13 residues. Germline V CDR1 and CDR2: SEHNR, FQNEAQ (reference sequence). V was clipped by 7 bases and J by 1 base, with 10 bases between them. CDR3 protein: CASNRGVNYGYTF. CDR3 bases: TGTGCCAGCAACCGGGGGGTTAACTATGGCTACACCTTC.